This TCR beta chain was sequenced for a study of blood T cell repertoires in COVID-19. Germline loops: CDR1 KGHDR, CDR2 SFDVKD. This CDR3 region has 17 residues. Trimming removed 3 bases from V and 5 bases from J; junction bases left unmatched: 11. Libraries were prepared by immunoSEQ multiplex PCR; TCRdb keeps only in-frame clonotypes and omits some of them. The repertoire holds some 83,000 clones, more than 75% seen once, with 7% to 9% in the top ten. The origin of this receptor is a man between 45 and 60 years old with active COVID-19. The sample taken for sequencing was peripheral blood. This sequence joins TRBV24-1 and TRBJ2-5; 10 positions agree with TRBD1. CDR3 region: CATSDVSRQGARETQYF. The CDR3 bases are TGTGCCACCAGTGATGTGTCCCGACAGGGGGCACGGGAGACCCAGTACTTC.